The entry that follows covers one T cell receptor (beta chain) sequence. It lacks a known antigen. Base-call qualities are not available, and no considerably larger clone is one nucleotide away. The data are from a study of PD-L1 blockade in urothelial cancer (dated by TCRdb to between 2016 and 2019). General notes on the study: Every patient began therapy in the mid-2010s and was given atezolizumab 1,200 mg intravenously every 3 weeks. About nine tenths of the roughly 29 patients were identified as males with urothelial cancer of bladder origin, and a prior smoking history was reported by 18 of 29 patients. Patients had an ECOG performance status of 0 or 1 and had received between 0 and 3 prior chemotherapy regimens. Blood samples were analyzed at two time points: 3 weeks after treatment start (second dose) and 6 weeks after treatment start. A median of about 150,000 T cells and 83,000 or so unique TCRs was obtained from blood samples, and a median clonality of roughly 0.082 was observed. The study was an exploratory multi-omic analysis of somatic, immune and clinical correlates of response to PD-L1 blockade with atezolizumab in urothelial cancer. Pretreatment tumor samples, along with matched peripheral blood serially collected before and after atezolizumab treatment, were subjected to TCR sequencing. Durable clinical benefit was defined as a progression-free survival longer than 6 months, and TCR features were additionally tested against progression-free survival and overall survival. Whole exome sequencing and RNA sequencing of pretreatment tumors were performed alongside TCR sequencing in the same patients. Durable clinical benefit was achieved by nine patients but not by the remaining 20. Pretreatment blood TCR-seq was available for fewer than 30 patients, at least one posttreatment blood collection was obtained for about 24 patients, and tumor TCR-seq was available for about 24 patients. What the study reported, not specific to this receptor: Improved progression-free and overall survival was associated with having pretreatment peripheral blood TCR clonality below the median. Because the sample size was small (n ≈ 28) and many of the analyses were exploratory, the results are meant to be hypothesis-generating. Among patients with durable benefit, tumor-associated TCR clones showed greater expansion in peripheral blood 3 weeks after treatment started (n of about 20, p = 0.022).

The label giving this sample's time point can be read as: pretreatment peripheral blood. The cohort comprised around 30 patients with locally advanced or metastatic urothelial carcinoma treated at Memorial Sloan Kettering on a trial protocol. Peripheral blood mononuclear cells were collected pretreatment and during treatment, with between 1 and 8 total time points per patient. The Qiagen DNeasy Blood extraction kit was used to purify genomic DNA from total PBMCs and tumor samples. PBMCs were collected pretreatment and during treatment, and were isolated and stored as previously described. CDR1 and CDR2 were assigned from the germline V gene (reference sequence) as SEHNR and FQNEAQ. Trimming leaves V shorter by 2 bases and J shorter by 4 bases, with the junction holding 4 bases beyond the gene matches. Including cysteine and phenylalanine, the CDR3 has 14 amino acids. Solely the CDR3 DNA is kept, with 42 bases framed from the first base.

Each PCR received spiked-in synthetic TCR analog templates so that absolute template abundance could be estimated from read counts. Using the immunoSEQ assay, TCRbeta CDR3 regions were amplified from genomic DNA with bias-controlled V and J gene primers. Sequencing of rearranged TCRbeta segments was done at approximately 20X coverage. Processing in the source paper ran as follows. Sequencing errors were corrected by clustering and CDR3s were annotated against IMGT to assign V, D and J genes. Only productive TCRbeta rearrangements were used in downstream analyses, excluding out-of-frame or stop-codon sequences. Clonality was computed as one minus Shannon entropy normalized by the log of the number of unique productive sequences. Fisher's exact test with Benjamini-Hochberg correction, using a cutoff of adjusted p below 0.01, was how clones that differed between time points or between blood and tumor were identified. TCRdb carries this immuneACCESS record with in-frame sequences only. Its versions omit some clonotypes, under half of them owing to an unresolved V gene in the studies checked, with the rest unexplained. That table gives V, J and clone size, and the DNA gave D and trimming. Across this sample there are 84,000 or so clones, with over 65% seen only once. Of the sample, around an eighth is held by the ten largest clones.

Rearrangement joined TRBV7-9 to TRBJ1-1, with 7 bases aligning to TRBD1. The starting material was PBMCs, obtained around atezolizumab (anti-PD-L1) treatment. This clonotype was obtained from a man in his fifties or sixties with urothelial cancer. The CDR3 sequence is CASSLTGAVTEAFF. The nucleotides are TGTGCCAGCAGCTTAACAGGGGCCGTCACTGAAGCTTTCTTT.